The following is a TCR beta chain sequence with its context. This CDR3 has 14 residues. Looked up from germline, CDR1 is KGHSH and CDR2 is LQKENI. The V end lost 2 bases, the J end lost 6 bases, and 13 bases lay between the germline ends. These data originate in a study of blood T cell repertoires in COVID-19. Overall study context: Sources were T cells, B-cell-depleted T cells, or PBMCs; the material itself was cDNA or gDNA.

The table came from immunoSEQ multiplex PCR; TCRdb's copy has only in-frame clones and leaves some out. This sample has 200,000 to 300,000 clones, with approximately 88% found just once. This sequence originates from a woman in her thirties with acute or convalescent COVID-19. The sequenced sample consisted of peripheral blood. The chain carries TRBV18 and TRBJ1-2, with D perhaps matching TRBD1 (6 bases). DNA of the CDR3: TGTGCCAGCTCACCATCACAGGGTTGGGATGGCTACACCTTC. Protein: CASSPSQGWDGYTF.